The 22 T cell receptor beta chains listed next were all sequenced from one sample in a study of T cell repertoires in cytomegalovirus infection (dated by TCRdb to between 2018 and 2021). This sample's treatment or condition label indicates: in vitro stimulation with specific CMV peptide epitopes to enrich CMV-specific T cells. No antigens are known for them. The listed sequencing device is Illumina HiSeq 1500. TCRdb reran the public reads through fastp at Q25 and MiXCR, keeping productive beta chains. Identical CDR3 protein sequences are pooled into one entry, listed with their most common genes and DNA. The table for this sample lists roughly 860,000 distinct CDR3 sequences; roughly 33% of them were counted only once. The ten biggest clones cover over 10% of the sample. Sample: cultured CD8+ T cells from PBMCs, taken from culture after CMV antigen stimulation. The receptors were sampled from a human donor in good health (CMV status not recorded). Some clones in this sample may be carry-over from other donors' samples.

The chain links TRBV19 to TRBJ2-1; D gene ambiguous. The CDR3 has 18 amino acids. Per germline, CDR1 LNHDA and CDR2 SQIVND (reference sequence). V gave up 3 bases and J gave up 6 bases, with 24 bases separating them. CDR3 DNA: TGTGCCAGTAGTATTCCTGTTTTTCGACCTCCAGACCTCAATGAGCAGTTCTTC. Its translation: CASSIPVFRPPDLNEQFF.

This clonotype was recorded many times. For the CDR3, the DNA is TGTGCCAGCAGCTTAACCCCTCGGGGGAGCGGGGTGACAGATACGCAGTATTTT. Translation: CASSLTPRGSGVTDTQYF. V usage is TRBV7-6 and J usage is TRBJ2-3; 7 bases map to TRBD2. V was clipped by 2 bases and J by 3 bases; unmatched bases: 14. This CDR3 has 18 amino acids. CDR1 and CDR2 (germline): SGHVS, FNYEAQ. Drawing the rest from reference TRBV7-6 and TRBJ2-3, the complete variable domain is GAGVSQSPRYKVTKRGQDVALRCDPISGHVSLYWYRQALGQGPEFLTYFNYEAQQDKSGLPNDRFSAERPEGSISTLTIQRTEQRDSAMYRCASSLTPRGSGVTDTQYFGPGTRLTVL.

V usage is TRBV20-1 and J usage is TRBJ2-3; 10 nucleotides agree with TRBD2. The germline CDR1 and CDR2 sequences are DFQATT and SNEGSKA (reference sequence). The CDR3 has 15 residues. Trimming took 4 bases from V and 1 from J; bases not matched to a gene: 5. The CDR3 DNA sequence: TGCAGTGCTATTCCCGGGACTAGCGGCACAGATACGCAGTATTTT. It yields the protein CSAIPGTSGTDTQYF.

This clonotype was counted only a few times. V is TRBV7-9 and J is TRBJ1-1, with unresolved D. This CDR3 contains 15 residues. Germline V CDR1 and CDR2: SEHNR, FQNEAQ (reference sequence). Trimming took 3 bases from V and 0 from J, leaving 11 bases between them. The CDR3 loop is CASSFATSMNTEAFF. DNA for the CDR3: TGTGCCAGCAGCTTTGCGACAAGCATGAACACTGAAGCTTTCTTT.

This clonotype was observed a handful of times. This chain uses TRBV28 with TRBJ1-1; perhaps TRBD1 as D (5 bases). Germline values: CDR1 MDHEN, CDR2 SYDVKM. V was shortened by 8 bases and J by 0 bases, with 10 bases between the two germline ends. This CDR3 region has 13 residues. CDR3 bases: TGTGCCAGCGTCGAGGGGTTGAACACTGAAGCTTTCTTT. Translating gives CASVEGLNTEAFF.

This clonotype was recorded a few times. The junction differs from germline at one of its ends, possibly a read error. The CDR3 bases are TGTGCTAGCAGCTTAAACAGGGGTGACGAAAAACTGTTTTTT. The encoded protein is CASSLNRGDEKLFF. The chain employs TRBV7-7 and TRBJ1-4, with 7 bases that match TRBD1. Looked up from germline, CDR1 is SSHAT and CDR2 is FNYEAQ (reference sequence). CDR3 length: 14 residues.

The chain uses TRBV29-1 and TRBJ1-2, with 7 bases aligning to TRBD1. Germline CDR1 reads SQVTM; CDR2 reads ANQGSEA. There are 13 residues in the CDR3. J gave up 4 bases and V 1 base, and 3 bases lay outside the gene matches. Here the CDR3 DNA reads TGCAGCGTTGAAGTTGGACAGGTCTATGGCTACACCTTC. Its protein is CSVEVGQVYGYTF. Full variable domain (rest looked up from reference TRBV29-1 and TRBJ1-2): SAVISQKPSRDICQRGTSLTIQCQVDSQVTMMFWYRQQPGQSLTLIATANQGSEATYESGFVIDKFPISRPNLTFSTLTVSNMSPEDSSIYLCSVEVGQVYGYTFGSGTRLTVV.

This clonotype was picked up many times. The V and J genes are TRBV7-9 and TRBJ1-2, with 7 bases aligning to TRBD1. Germline CDR1 reads SEHNR; CDR2 reads FQNEAQ (reference sequence). V shed 10 bases, J shed 4 bases, and the junction held 6 bases outside the gene matches. The CDR3 spans 12 residues. Written as DNA, the CDR3 is TGTGCCATCGCGACAGGGCCCTATGGCTACACCTTC. Its translation: CAIATGPYGYTF.

The chain recombines TRBV20-1 with TRBJ2-3; 12 bases match TRBD2. In germline, CDR1 is DFQATT, CDR2 SNEGSKA (reference sequence). V lost 7 bases to trimming and J lost 6 bases; unmatched junction nucleotides: 14. This CDR3 region has 16 residues. The CDR3 loop reads CSVSRLAGVSRDTQYF. For the CDR3, the DNA is TGCAGTGTTAGCAGACTAGCGGGGGTTTCAAGGGATACGCAGTATTTT.

This clonotype has only a few counts. This chain joins TRBV7-9 and TRBJ2-1; the match to TRBD1 covers 10 bases. Per germline, CDR1 SEHNR and CDR2 FQNEAQ (reference sequence). The CDR3 loop spans 16 amino acids. Unmatched junction bases numbered 5, after V lost 1 base and J lost 5 bases. The DNA of the CDR3 is TGTGCCAGCAGCTTAGGACCGGGACAGGGGAACAATGAGCAGTTCTTC. Its protein product is CASSLGPGQGNNEQFF.

V is TRBV27 and J is TRBJ1-5, with D unclear. V was pared by 3 bases and J by 1 base, with 4 bases between. This CDR3 comprises 13 residues. Germline V gene lookup returns CDR1 MNHEY and CDR2 SMNVEV (reference sequence). The CDR3 is CASSFLSNQPQHF. The CDR3 DNA reads TGTGCCAGCAGTTTTTTGAGCAATCAGCCCCAGCATTTT.

The chain recombines TRBV6-2 or TRBV6-3 with TRBJ2-1; no clear D. The CDR3 consists of 18 residues. Germline CDR1 and CDR2: MNHEY and SVGEGT. V lost 3 bases and J lost 5, with 23 bases in between. Written as DNA, the CDR3 is TGTGCCAGCAGTTATCTTCCCCTCGGCAGATCTAGTCACAATGAGCAGTTCTTC. Translated: CASSYLPLGRSSHNEQFF.

In its sample, this clonotype was seen many times. This sequence joins TRBV7-6 and TRBJ2-7; TRBD2 might be the D (6 bases). The CDR3 runs to 14 residues. Trimming removed 4 bases at V and 2 bases at J, with 12 bases between. Germline assignment: CDR1 SGHVS and CDR2 FNYEAQ. CDR3 in DNA: TGTGCCAGCAGCTCTCGGCCGGGAGCCTACGAGCAGTACTTC. Its protein is CASSSRPGAYEQYF.

Regarding this clonotype: A single base separates this from a much larger clone, so it may be a read error. The V call is TRBV7-2, the J call TRBJ2-5; possibly TRBD2 for D (6 bases). The germline V gene encodes CDR1 SGHTA and CDR2 FQGNSA. The CDR3 totals 17 residues. CDR3 DNA sequence: TGTGTCAGCAGCTGGCGGGTGGCGGGGCGCCCGGGGGAGACCCAGTACTTC. It codes for CVSSWRVAGRPGETQYF.

This chain connects TRBV3-1 to TRBJ2-3; 11 bases align to TRBD2. The CDR3 is made up of 14 amino acids. In germline, CDR1 is LGHDT, CDR2 YNNKEL (reference sequence). In nucleotides, the CDR3 is TGTGCTACAATGACTAGCGGGGACACAGATACGCAGTATTTT. Protein product: CATMTSGDTDTQYF.

This chain joins TRBV7-9 and TRBJ1-4; D is unresolved. CDR1 is SEHNR, CDR2 FQNEAQ, per germline (reference sequence). Trimming removed 3 bases at V and 7 bases at J, with 21 bases between. The CDR3 spans 17 residues. The CDR3 sequence is CASSFPLRNKWGEKLFF. The DNA for the CDR3 is TGTGCCAGCAGCTTTCCTCTGCGTAACAAATGGGGTGAAAAACTGTTTTTT.

This clonotype was recorded a few times. This may be a read error, as it is one base from a much larger clone. This chain connects TRBV4-1 to TRBJ2-7; 7 bases agree with TRBD2. The CDR3 length is 13 residues. Germline loops: CDR1 MGHRA, CDR2 YSYEKL. The CDR3 reads CTSSGSGAYEQYF. The DNA of the CDR3 is TGCACCAGCTCGGGGAGCGGGGCATACGAGCAGTACTTC.

The chain joins TRBV7-9 to TRBJ2-2; the D call may be TRBD1 or TRBD2 (5 bases each). The CDR3 sequence is 15 residues long. Germline lookup yields CDR1 SEHNR and CDR2 FQNEAQ (reference sequence). V was cut by 4 bases and J by 6 bases, with 15 bases left in between. This CDR3 reads CASSSPIRGPGELFF. The CDR3 DNA is TGTGCCAGCAGCTCCCCGATAAGGGGACCCGGGGAGCTGTTTTTT.

The V and J genes are TRBV5-1 and TRBJ2-1, with 7 bases fitting TRBD2. The CDR3 contains 16 residues. CDR1 is SGHRS and CDR2 is YFSETQ in the germline V gene. V lost 4 bases to trimming and J lost 0 bases; unmatched junction nucleotides: 7. The CDR3 region has the DNA TGCGCCAGCAGCGTGGCGGGGGAGAGCTCCTACAATGAGCAGTTCTTC. This gives the protein CASSVAGESSYNEQFF.

The chain links TRBV7-3 to TRBJ1-1; no clear D. The germline gives CDR1 SGHTA, CDR2 FQGTGA. This CDR3 is 16 amino acids long. Trimming stripped 1 base from V and 2 bases from J, with 14 bases between. The DNA for the CDR3 is TGTGCCAGCAGCTTAAATGGCGTCCGGTCCAACACTGAAGCTTTCTTT. Its translation: CASSLNGVRSNTEAFF. Full variable domain (rest looked up from reference TRBV7-3 and TRBJ1-1): GAGVSQTPSNKVTEKGKYVELRCDPISGHTALYWYRQSLGQGPEFLIYFQGTGAADDSGLPNDRFFAVRPEGSVSTLKIQRTERGDSAVYLCASSLNGVRSNTEAFFGQGTRLTVV.

V is TRBV19 and J is TRBJ2-1; 11 bases are a match to TRBD2. CDR1 LNHDA and CDR2 SQIVND come from the germline V gene (reference sequence). The CDR3 loop spans 15 amino acids. With 5 bases clipped from V and 8 bases from J, the junction kept 8 bases outside the gene matches. DNA of the CDR3: TGTGCCAGTAGTGCGGGTAGCGGGGGGGTCGATGAGCAGTTCTTC. The encoded protein is CASSAGSGGVDEQFF. Variable domain in full (rest from reference TRBV19 and TRBJ2-1): DGGITQSPKYLFRKEGQNVTLSCEQNLNHDAMYWYRQDPGQGLRLIYYSQIVNDFQKGDIAEGYSVSREKKESFPLTVTSAQKNPTAFYLCASSAGSGGVDEQFFGPGTRLTVL.

The J gene is TRBJ2-7, the V gene TRBV15; 8 positions agree with TRBD1. This CDR3 has 14 amino acids. The V segment lost 5 bases and the J segment 4 bases; nucleotides outside the gene matches: 7. Germline values: CDR1 LNHNV, CDR2 YYDKDF (reference sequence). CDR3 sequence (DNA): TGTGCCACCAGCCCTGGGACAGGCGGGTACGAGCAGTACGTC. Its protein product is CATSPGTGGYEQYV.